The next 4 T cell receptor beta chains were all read from a single sample in a study of T cell responses to AZD1222 COVID-19 vaccine. Sequencing used immunoSEQ multiplex PCR; TCRdb keeps in-frame clones, though not all of them. In the table there are 130,000 to 150,000 clones, about 81% of which are singletons. Specimen: peripheral blood, collected on day 0 of MenACWY control vaccination. These receptor sequences come from an adult in good health.

V is TRBV24-1 and J is TRBJ2-2; tentatively, D is TRBD1 (6 bases). This CDR3 is 15 amino acids long. V lost 1 base to trimming and J lost 1 base, with 6 bases between them. From germline, CDR1 is KGHDR and CDR2 SFDVKD. The DNA for the CDR3 is TGTGCCACCAGTGATTTAGGGGGGAACACCGGGGAGCTGTTTTTT. The encoded protein is CATSDLGGNTGELFF.

The chain uses TRBV4-1 and TRBJ2-2; D perhaps matches TRBD1 (6 bases). Germline V gene sequence: CDR1 MGHRA, CDR2 YSYEKL. This CDR3 has 16 amino acids. V lost 5 bases and J lost 0, with 13 bases in between. The CDR3 nucleotides read TGCGCCAGCAGCTCCACAGGGTCGGCGAACACCGGGGAGCTGTTTTTT. It codes for CASSSTGSANTGELFF.

This rearrangement joins TRBV19 to TRBJ2-1, with TRBD2 matching over 8 bases. J gave up 8 bases and V 4 bases, and 7 bases lay outside the gene matches. The germline gives CDR1 LNHDA, CDR2 SQIVND (reference sequence). The CDR3 length is 14 residues. The CDR3 reads CASSTGLGSDEQFF. CDR3 nucleotide sequence: TGTGCCAGTAGTACGGGACTAGGAAGCGATGAGCAGTTCTTC.

This clone was found a few times. J is TRBJ2-1 and V is TRBV6-4; D is ambiguous. The CDR3 totals 13 residues. Per the germline V gene, CDR1 is MRHNA and CDR2 is SNTAGT. Between the trimmed V and J ends, which lost 10 bases and 5 bases, there was a span of 15 bases. The CDR3: CATSDGLNNEQFF. For the CDR3, the DNA is TGTGCCACCTCGGACGGTTTAAACAATGAGCAGTTCTTC.